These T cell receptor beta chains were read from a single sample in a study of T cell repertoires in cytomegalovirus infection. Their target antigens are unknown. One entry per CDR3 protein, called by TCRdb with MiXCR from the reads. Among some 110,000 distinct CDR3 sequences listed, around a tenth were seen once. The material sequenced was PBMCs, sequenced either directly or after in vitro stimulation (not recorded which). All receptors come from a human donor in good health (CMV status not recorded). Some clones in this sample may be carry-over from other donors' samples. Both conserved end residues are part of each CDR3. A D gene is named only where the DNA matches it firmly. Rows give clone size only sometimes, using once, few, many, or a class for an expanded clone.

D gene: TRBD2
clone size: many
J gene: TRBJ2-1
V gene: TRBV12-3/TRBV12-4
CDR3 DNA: TGTGCCAGCAGTTTAGCGCAGGGACTAGCGGGGAGAAATGAGCAGTTCTTC
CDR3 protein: CASSLAQGLAGRNEQFF

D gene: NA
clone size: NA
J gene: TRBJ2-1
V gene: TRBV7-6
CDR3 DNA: TGTGCTAGCAGCTCCCAACTCGAGCACGAGCAGTTCTTC
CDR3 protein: CASSSQLEHEQFF

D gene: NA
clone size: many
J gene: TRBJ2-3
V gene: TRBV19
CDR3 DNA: TGTGCCAGTCGGGACGCGCCCACAGATACGCAGTATTTT
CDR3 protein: CASRDAPTDTQYF

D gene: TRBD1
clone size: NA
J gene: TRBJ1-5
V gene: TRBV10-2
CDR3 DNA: TGCGCCAGCAGTGAGATTGGGACAGACTACCAGCATTTT
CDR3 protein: CASSEIGTDYQHF

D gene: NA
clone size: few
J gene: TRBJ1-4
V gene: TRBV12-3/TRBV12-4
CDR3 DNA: TGTGCCAGCAGTTTAGAATCCGAAAAACTGTTTTTT
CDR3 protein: CASSLESEKLFF

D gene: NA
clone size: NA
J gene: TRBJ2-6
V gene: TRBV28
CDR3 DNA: TGTGCCAGCAGTTTGTCCTTCTCTCTTACAGCGGGTGGTGGGGCCAACGTCCTGACTTTC
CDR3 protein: CASSLSFSLTAGGGANVLTF

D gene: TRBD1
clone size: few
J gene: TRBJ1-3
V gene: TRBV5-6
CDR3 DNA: TGTGCCAGCAGCTCACATCTAGGGACAGGGACTGGAAACACCATATATTTT
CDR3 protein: CASSSHLGTGTGNTIYF

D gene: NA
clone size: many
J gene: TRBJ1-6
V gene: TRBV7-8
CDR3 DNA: TGTGCCAGCAGCTTAGCGGTCAGAGAGAATTCACCCCTCCACTTT
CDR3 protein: CASSLAVRENSPLHF

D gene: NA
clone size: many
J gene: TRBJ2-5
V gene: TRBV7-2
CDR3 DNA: TGTGCCAGCAGCACAACTGGCAGTCGGGTAGAGACCCAGTACTTC
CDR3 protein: CASSTTGSRVETQYF

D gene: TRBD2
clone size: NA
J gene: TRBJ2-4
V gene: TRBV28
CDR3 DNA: TGTGCCAGCAGTCCCACCGGGGGTTTAGCGGGGAGGGACATTCAGTACTTC
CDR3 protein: CASSPTGGLAGRDIQYF

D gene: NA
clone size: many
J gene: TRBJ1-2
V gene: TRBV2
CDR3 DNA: TGTGCCAGCAGCGAAGGACACGGACCAAACTATGGCTACACCTTC
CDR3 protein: CASSEGHGPNYGYTF

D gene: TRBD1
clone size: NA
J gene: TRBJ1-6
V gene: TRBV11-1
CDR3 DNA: TGTGCCAGCAGCCTCGGAACCGGGACAGGGAATTCACCCCTCCACTTT
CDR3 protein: CASSLGTGTGNSPLHF

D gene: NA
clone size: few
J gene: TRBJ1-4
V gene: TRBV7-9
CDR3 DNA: TGTGCCAGCAGTCCGACGGAGGGAAATGAAAAACTGTTTTTT
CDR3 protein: CASSPTEGNEKLFF

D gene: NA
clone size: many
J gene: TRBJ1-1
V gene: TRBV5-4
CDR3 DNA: TGTGCCAGCAGCTTGGTTCGGGGGATGAACACTGAAGCTTTCTTT
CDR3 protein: CASSLVRGMNTEAFF

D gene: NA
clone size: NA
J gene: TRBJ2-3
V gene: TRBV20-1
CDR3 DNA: TGCAGTGCTAGACTGCATACTAGCACAGATACGCAGTATTTT
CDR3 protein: CSARLHTSTDTQYF

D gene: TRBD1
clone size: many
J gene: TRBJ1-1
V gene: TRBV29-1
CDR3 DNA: TGCAGCGTCGGGACAGCAAAATCTGAAGCTTTCTTT
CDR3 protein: CSVGTAKSEAFF

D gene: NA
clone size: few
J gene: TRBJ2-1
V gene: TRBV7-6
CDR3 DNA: TGTGCCAGCAGCTTAGAAAGTAATGAGCAGTTCTTC
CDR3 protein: CASSLESNEQFF

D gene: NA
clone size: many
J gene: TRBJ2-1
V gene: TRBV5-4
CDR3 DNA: TGTGCCAGCGGCAAAAGACTCGCCGGGGTTAGCAATGAGCAGTTCTTC
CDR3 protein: CASGKRLAGVSNEQFF

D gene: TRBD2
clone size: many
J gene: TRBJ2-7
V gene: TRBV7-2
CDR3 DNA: TGTGCCAGCAGCGCGCGGACTAGCGGACCCTACGAGCAGTACTTC
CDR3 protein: CASSARTSGPYEQYF

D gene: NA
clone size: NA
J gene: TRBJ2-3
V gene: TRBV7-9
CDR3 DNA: TGTGCCAGCGGCGAGACTAGCACAGATACGCAGTATTTT
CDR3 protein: CASGETSTDTQYF

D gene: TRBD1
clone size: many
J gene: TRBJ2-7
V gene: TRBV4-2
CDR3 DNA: TGTGCCAGCAGCCTGGGACAGAACTACGAGCAGTACTTC
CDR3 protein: CASSLGQNYEQYF

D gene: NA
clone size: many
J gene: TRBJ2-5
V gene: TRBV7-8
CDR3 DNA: TGTGCCAGCAGCCCCCGGGTGGCACTATCAAACCAGGGGGAGACCCAGTACTTC
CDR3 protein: CASSPRVALSNQGETQYF

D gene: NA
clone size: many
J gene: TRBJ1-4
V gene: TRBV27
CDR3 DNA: TGTGCCAGCAGTTCAAGCACAGCCCCAACTAATGAAAAACTGTTTTTT
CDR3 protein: CASSSSTAPTNEKLFF

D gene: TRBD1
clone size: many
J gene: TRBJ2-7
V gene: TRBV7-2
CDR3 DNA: TGTGCCAGCAGCCAGGACAGGGGAGTTCCCGAGCAGTACTTC
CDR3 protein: CASSQDRGVPEQYF

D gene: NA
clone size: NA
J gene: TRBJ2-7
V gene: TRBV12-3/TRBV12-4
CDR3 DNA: TGTGCCAGCACCCTGGGCTACGAGCAGTACTTC
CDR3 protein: CASTLGYEQYF

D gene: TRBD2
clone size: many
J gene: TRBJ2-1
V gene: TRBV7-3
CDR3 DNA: TGTGCCAGCAGCTCGACTAGCTTAGGGAACAATGAGCAGTTCTTC
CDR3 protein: CASSSTSLGNNEQFF

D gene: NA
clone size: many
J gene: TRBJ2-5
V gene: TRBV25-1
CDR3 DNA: TGTGCCAGCAGTCCGCCCACAGCGCAAGAGACCCAGTACTTC
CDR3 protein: CASSPPTAQETQYF

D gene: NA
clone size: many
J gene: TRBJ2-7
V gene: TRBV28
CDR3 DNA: TGTGCCAGCAGTTCAACCTCCTACGAGCAGTACTTC
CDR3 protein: CASSSTSYEQYF

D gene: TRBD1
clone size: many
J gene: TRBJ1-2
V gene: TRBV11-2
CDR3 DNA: TGTGCCAGCAGCTTCAGGGGGCGGGACTATGGCTACACCTTC
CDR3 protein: CASSFRGRDYGYTF

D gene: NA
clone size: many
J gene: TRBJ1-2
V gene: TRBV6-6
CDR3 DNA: TGTGCCAGCAGTTCACAGGATGGACTGCACTATGGCTACACCTTC
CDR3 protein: CASSSQDGLHYGYTF

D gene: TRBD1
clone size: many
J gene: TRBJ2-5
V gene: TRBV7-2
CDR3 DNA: TGTGCCAGCAGCCCCCAGGGGGCCCAAGAGACCCAGTACTTC
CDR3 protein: CASSPQGAQETQYF

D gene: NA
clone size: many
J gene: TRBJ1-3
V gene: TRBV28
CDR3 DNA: TGTGCCAGCAGTTTATGGAGCTCTGGAAACACCATATATTTT
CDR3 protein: CASSLWSSGNTIYF

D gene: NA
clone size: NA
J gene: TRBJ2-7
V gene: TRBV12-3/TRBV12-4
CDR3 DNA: TGTGCCAGCAGGCGGACTCGCGAGCAGTACTTC
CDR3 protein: CASRRTREQYF

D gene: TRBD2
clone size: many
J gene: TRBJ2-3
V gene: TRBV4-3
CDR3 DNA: TGCGCCAGCAGCTCAACGACTAGCGGGAGTACGACAGATACGCAGTATTTT
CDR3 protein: CASSSTTSGSTTDTQYF